One and the same sample provided the 27 T cell receptor beta chains below, sequenced in a study of cytomegalovirus exposure and HLA in healthy donors. PCR was performed using 60 Vbeta and 13 Jbeta primers. The table came from immunoSEQ multiplex PCR; TCRdb's copy has only in-frame clones and leaves some out. The sample holds some 140,000 clones, roughly 80% seen once. The material sequenced was PBMCs. All receptors come from a man between 40 and 49 years old in good health and CMV-seronegative.

The V call is TRBV4-1, the J call TRBJ2-1; D is uncertain. In germline, CDR1 is MGHRA, CDR2 YSYEKL. This CDR3 has 16 residues. V shed 4 bases and J shed 4 bases, with 17 bases lying between them. Here the CDR3 DNA reads TGCGCCAGCAGCCCCCCACGAGGCAGTTCTTACAATGAGCAGTTCTTC. Protein product: CASSPPRGSSYNEQFF.

This clone showed up just once. CDR3 nucleotides: TGCGCCAGCAAAAATGTCCGGCTAGCGGGGGGGAGAGATACGCAGTATTTT. Translation gives CASKNVRLAGGRDTQYF. This rearrangement joins TRBV4-1 to TRBJ2-3, with 12 bases fitting TRBD2. The CDR3 loop spans 17 amino acids. V dropped 7 bases and J dropped 5; count of bases not matched to a gene: 13. In germline, CDR1 is MGHRA, CDR2 YSYEKL.

CDR3 residues: CASKHDRVREPLHF. As DNA, the CDR3 is TGTGCCAGTAAGCACGACAGGGTACGGGAACCCCTCCACTTT. The chain is built from TRBV19 and TRBJ1-6; TRBD1 matches at 7 bases. Per the germline V gene, CDR1 is LNHDA and CDR2 is SQIVND (reference sequence). The junction had 12 bases not matched to a gene; V was cut back by 7 bases and J by 12 bases. The CDR3 extends over 14 amino acids.

The rearrangement links TRBV4-3 to TRBJ2-7, with D tentatively TRBD1 (5 bases). Germline loops: CDR1 LGHNA, CDR2 YSLEER. CDR3 length equals 16 residues. The V gene lost 0 bases and the J gene lost 3 bases, with 15 bases spanning the gap. Written as DNA, the CDR3 is TGCGCCAGCAGCCAAGATCTAGGCCCAGGGAACTACGAGCAGTACTTC. Encoded protein: CASSQDLGPGNYEQYF.

For this clone: The sample carries other DNA sequences with the same CDR3. The V and J genes are TRBV11-1 and TRBJ2-2; 7 nucleotides line up with TRBD1. Germline CDR1 and CDR2: SGHAT and FQDESV (reference sequence). The V and J ends lost 6 bases and 7 bases, in that order; junction bases with no gene match: 8. This CDR3 is 14 amino acids long. CDR3 loop: CASSQGQLLGELFF. The CDR3 DNA reads TGTGCCAGCAGTCAGGGACAGCTTCTCGGGGAGCTGTTTTTT.

The rearrangement joins TRBV6-1 to TRBJ2-1; D unresolved. V dropped 6 bases and J dropped 7 bases, with 13 bases sitting between them. The CDR3 runs to 13 residues. Germline CDR1 and CDR2: MNHNS and SASEGT. The CDR3 region has the DNA TGTGCCAGCAGGGGCAGTGCCACTAATGAGCAGTTCTTC. It specifies CASRGSATNEQFF.

On this clone itself: Its ends do not fully match the called genes, so a read error is possible. The gene calls are TRBV9 and TRBJ2-3, with a tentative D call TRBD2 (6 bases). The CDR3 extends over 15 amino acids. The germline CDR1 and CDR2 sequences are SGDLS and YYNGEE. CDR3: CASSFSGPSGDAQYF. CDR3 sequence (DNA): TGTGCCAGCAGCTTCAGCGGGCCCTCGGGAGATGCGCAGTATTTT.

The genes are TRBV20-1 and TRBJ2-3, with 7 bases that match TRBD2. The V segment lost 7 bases and the J segment 5 bases; nucleotides outside the gene matches: 0. The V gene's germline CDR1 is DFQATT and CDR2 SNEGSKA (reference sequence). CDR3 length: 10 residues. DNA of the CDR3: TGCAGTGGGGGGGGAGATACGCAGTATTTT. It is translated as CSGGGDTQYF.

The rearrangement joins TRBV5-1 to TRBJ2-7; 9 bases map to TRBD1. CDR1 and CDR2 from the germline V gene are SGHRS and YFSETQ. The V segment lost 5 bases and the J segment 6 bases; nucleotides outside the gene matches: 9. The CDR3 is 14 amino acids. CDR3 sequence reads: CASRVGTGSGEQYF. CDR3 nucleotides: TGCGCCAGCAGGGTCGGGACAGGGTCCGGCGAGCAGTACTTC.

The J gene is TRBJ1-4, the V gene TRBV7-6; 7 bases map to TRBD1. Per the germline V gene, CDR1 is SGHVS and CDR2 is FNYEAQ. This CDR3 region has 15 residues. The trim removed 5 bases at V and 4 bases at J, leaving 7 bases unmatched. The CDR3 region has the DNA TGTGCCAGCAGCACGACAGGGCTGTTTAATGAAAAACTGTTTTTT. Its translation: CASSTTGLFNEKLFF.

Of note for this clone: A junction end diverges from the germline sequence, so it may reflect a read error. V and J are TRBV30 and TRBJ2-7; 10 bases align to TRBD2. CDR1 is GTSNPN and CDR2 is SVGIG in the germline V gene (reference sequence). This CDR3 has 15 residues. CDR3 loop: CAWRPRLAGPYGQYF. The CDR3, as DNA: TGTGCCTGGAGGCCGAGACTAGCGGGCCCTTACGGGCAGTACTTC.

This clone was found a few times. V usage is TRBV5-1 and J usage is TRBJ1-2; 7 bases fit TRBD1. Germline loops: CDR1 SGHRS, CDR2 YFSETQ. The CDR3 has 14 amino acids. After removal of 0 bases from V and 6 bases from J, the junction contained 5 bases not matched to a gene. The chain's CDR3 is CASSLDRGSNGYTF. DNA for the CDR3: TGCGCCAGCAGCTTGGACAGGGGATCCAATGGCTACACCTTC.

This clone was seen more than once but under ten times. The chain is built from TRBV15 and TRBJ2-7, with a possible D match to TRBD1 (5 bases). CDR3 length: 14 amino acids. V shed 2 bases and J shed 3 bases, with 11 bases lying between them. Germline V gene data show CDR1 as LNHNV and CDR2 as YYDKDF (reference sequence). CDR3 coding DNA: TGTGCCACCAGCAGATCAGGGTTAAGCTACGAGCAGTACTTC. Translating it yields CATSRSGLSYEQYF.

This clone was found a few times. DNA for the CDR3: TGTGCCACCAGCAGAAACTCAGGGGTCAGGCAAGAGACCCAGTACTTC. Residues: CATSRNSGVRQETQYF. This chain connects TRBV15 to TRBJ2-5; the D gene is possibly TRBD1 (6 bases). There are 16 residues in the CDR3. Germline V gene sequence: CDR1 LNHNV, CDR2 YYDKDF (reference sequence). V gave up 2 bases and J gave up 2 bases, with 15 bases separating them.

The rearrangement joins TRBV5-6 to TRBJ2-7; no clear D gene. The ends were cut back, 4 bases at V and 6 bases at J, with 11 bases in the middle. The V gene's germline CDR1 is SGHDT and CDR2 YYEEEE. This CDR3 spans 12 amino acids. The CDR3 region is CASSTHSGEQYF. The CDR3 DNA sequence: TGTGCCAGCAGCACCCACTCTGGCGAGCAGTACTTC.

The CDR3 coding sequence is TGTGCCAGCAGTTTACCAAGCACAGATACGCAGTATTTT. Protein product: CASSLPSTDTQYF. The chain recombines TRBV28 with TRBJ2-3; D is unclear. V was clipped by 2 bases and J by 0 bases, with 3 bases between them. There are 13 residues in the CDR3. Germline loops: CDR1 MDHEN, CDR2 SYDVKM.

This clone was recorded only once. This rearrangement joins TRBV5-1 to TRBJ1-1; D possibly corresponds to TRBD1 (6 bases). V lost 4 bases to trimming and J lost 1 base, with 14 bases between them. The CDR3 spans 15 residues. CDR1 is SGHRS, CDR2 YFSETQ, per germline. CDR3 region: CASSPEGVRNTEAFF. CDR3 sequence (DNA): TGCGCCAGCAGCCCCGAGGGGGTTCGGAACACTGAAGCTTTCTTT.

V usage is TRBV15 and J usage is TRBJ2-1; TRBD2 aligns across 8 bases. V shed 0 bases, J shed 2 bases, and the junction held 9 bases outside the gene matches. The CDR3 runs to 18 residues. Germline CDR1 reads LNHNV; CDR2 reads YYDKDF (reference sequence). CDR3 sequence reads: CATSRDGTRGNPYNEQFF. The CDR3 coding sequence is TGTGCCACCAGCAGAGATGGGACTAGAGGGAATCCCTACAATGAGCAGTTCTTC.

The V and J genes are TRBV7-3 and TRBJ2-1, with 8 positions matching TRBD2. J gave up 4 bases and V 5 bases, and 10 bases lay outside the gene matches. There are 16 residues in the CDR3. Germline-derived CDR1 and CDR2 are SGHTA and FQGTGA. In nucleotides, the CDR3 is TGTGCCAGCAGCCCGGGGGGCGGGAGGACGTACAATGAGCAGTTCTTC. Protein sequence: CASSPGGGRTYNEQFF.

The rearrangement uses TRBV6-5 and TRBJ1-5; unclear D gene. The CDR3 is 14 amino acids. V lost 2 bases to trimming and J lost 2 bases, with 7 bases between them. Germline values: CDR1 MNHEY, CDR2 SVGAGI. The CDR3 here is CASSYGEGNQPQHF. CDR3 DNA: TGTGCCAGCAGTTACGGCGAGGGCAATCAGCCCCAGCATTTT.

The V and J genes are TRBV28 and TRBJ2-1; the match to TRBD2 covers 10 bases. V shed 3 bases, J shed 4 bases, and the junction held 3 bases outside the gene matches. CDR1 and CDR2 from the germline V gene are MDHEN and SYDVKM. This CDR3 comprises 15 residues. CDR3 DNA sequence: TGTGCCAGCAGTTTCAGCGGGGGGGGTTACAATGAGCAGTTCTTC. Encoded protein: CASSFSGGGYNEQFF.

The chain employs TRBV7-6 and TRBJ2-7; TRBD2 is a possible D gene (7 bases). V gave up 5 bases and J gave up 9 bases, with 17 bases separating them. Per germline, CDR1 SGHVS and CDR2 FNYEAQ. This CDR3 region has 13 residues. The CDR3 reads CASSTERGGSQYF. The CDR3 bases are TGTGCCAGCAGCACCGAAAGGGGGGGCTCGCAGTACTTC. The variable domain in full, completed from reference TRBV7-6 and TRBJ2-7, reads GAGVSQSPRYKVTKRGQDVALRCDPISGHVSLYWYRQALGQGPEFLTYFNYEAQQDKSGLPNDRFSAERPEGSISTLTIQRTEQRDSAMYRCASSTERGGSQYFGPGTRLTVT.

V is TRBV7-8 and J is TRBJ2-5; 8 bases match TRBD2. Trimming removed 5 bases from V and 4 bases from J; junction bases left unmatched: 9. The germline CDR1 and CDR2 sequences are SGHVS and FQNEAQ. The CDR3 loop spans 15 amino acids. CDR3 in amino acids: CASSPRGSGGETQYF. The CDR3 nucleotides are TGTGCCAGCAGCCCCCGGGGGAGCGGGGGAGAGACCCAGTACTTC.

The rearrangement links TRBV11-2 to TRBJ2-1; 7 bases match TRBD1. CDR1 and CDR2 (germline): SGHAT, FQNNGV. The J segment lost 0 bases and the V segment lost 4 bases, leaving 6 bases of the junction unmatched. The CDR3 spans 16 residues. For the CDR3, the DNA is TGTGCCAGCAGCTCCTGGCAGGGGGACTCCTACAATGAGCAGTTCTTC. Translating gives CASSSWQGDSYNEQFF.

The chain has TRBV7-8 and TRBJ2-3; 9 nucleotides align to TRBD2. Germline values: CDR1 SGHVS, CDR2 FQNEAQ. With 2 bases clipped from V and 5 bases from J, the junction kept 11 bases outside the gene matches. This CDR3 contains 17 residues. The CDR3 bases are TGTGCCAGCAGCTTAATGGGGGTAGCGGGAGTGGGAGATACGCAGTATTTT. Its protein is CASSLMGVAGVGDTQYF.

This sequence joins TRBV7-2 and TRBJ2-5, with 8 bases fitting TRBD2. Germline-derived CDR1 and CDR2 are SGHTA and FQGNSA. CDR3 length: 14 residues. V shed 1 base, J shed 11 bases, and the junction held 9 bases outside the gene matches. Here the CDR3 DNA reads TGTGCCAGCAGCTTAGTCTCAGCGGGAGATGAGCAGTACTTC. Its protein product is CASSLVSAGDEQYF.

This clone was found a few times. The chain links TRBV9 to TRBJ1-2; no clear D gene. V was pared by 2 bases and J by 8 bases, with 16 bases between. The CDR3 loop spans 14 amino acids. Germline loops: CDR1 SGDLS, CDR2 YYNGEE. Written as DNA, the CDR3 is TGTGCCAGCAGCGTGGATGGACGGTCGGGGGGCTACACCTTC. This encodes CASSVDGRSGGYTF.